This TCR beta chain was documented in a study of T cells in localized non-small cell lung cancer. Study-level results: Density of T cells in blood, when higher, went with longer overall survival.

J lost 6 bases, V lost 7 bases, and 11 bases had no gene match. Per germline, CDR1 SGHTA and CDR2 FQGNSA. The CDR3 spans 14 residues. A word on this clone: Antigen unknown.

Here immunoSEQ multiplex PCR was the method, and the copy in TCRdb shows in-frame clones only, minus some. The table lists about 23,000 clones, just over 90% of them singletons, with 6% to 7.5% in the top ten. The TCR comes from a woman aged 35-70 years with stage I lung adenocarcinoma. The sequences come from peripheral blood, collected before any cancer treatment. J is TRBJ1-1 and V is TRBV7-2; TRBD1 agrees at 7 bases. CDR3 in amino acids: CASTSITGASEAFF. CDR3 coding DNA: TGTGCCAGCACCTCAATTACAGGGGCCTCTGAAGCTTTCTTT.